This T cell receptor beta chain was sequenced in a study of blood T cell repertoires in COVID-19. At the level of the study: Samples taken during acute and convalescent COVID-19 were collected in the United States, Italy and Spain. Sources were T cells, B-cell-depleted T cells, or PBMCs; the material itself was cDNA or gDNA.

Patients in Seattle were enrolled during active infection, then followed longitudinally. In the authors' workflow: It was from reference gene primer amplification that nucleated cell counts were estimated. Libraries were prepared by immunoSEQ multiplex PCR; TCRdb keeps only in-frame clonotypes and omits some of them. That table is the source of V, J and clone size, and D and trimming were worked out from the DNA. The data contain some 87,000 clones, around 90% of them singletons. This CDR3 spans 13 amino acids. Per the germline V gene, CDR1 is LNHDA and CDR2 is SQIVND (reference sequence). Trimming stripped 10 bases from V and 7 bases from J, with 16 bases between.

The clonotype originates from a human donor with COVID-19, enrolled during active disease. The donor label of this sample is uncertain. J is TRBJ2-2 and V is TRBV19; maybe TRBD2 (6 bases). Sequenced material: peripheral blood. The CDR3 coding sequence is TGTGCCACCATACCCCAGGGAGGCGGGGAGCTGTTTTTT. Translation: CATIPQGGGELFF.